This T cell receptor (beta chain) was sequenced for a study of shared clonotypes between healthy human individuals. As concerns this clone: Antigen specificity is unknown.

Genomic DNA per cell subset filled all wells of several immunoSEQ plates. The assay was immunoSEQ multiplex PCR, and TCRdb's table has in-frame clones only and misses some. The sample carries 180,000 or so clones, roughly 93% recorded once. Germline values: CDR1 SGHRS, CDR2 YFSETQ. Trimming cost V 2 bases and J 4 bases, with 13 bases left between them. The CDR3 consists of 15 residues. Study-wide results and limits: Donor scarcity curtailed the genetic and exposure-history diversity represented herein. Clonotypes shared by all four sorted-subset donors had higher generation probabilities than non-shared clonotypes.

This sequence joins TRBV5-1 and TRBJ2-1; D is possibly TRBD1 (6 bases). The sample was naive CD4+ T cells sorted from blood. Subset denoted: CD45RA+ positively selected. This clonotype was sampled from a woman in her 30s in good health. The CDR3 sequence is CASSFSSQGYNEQFF. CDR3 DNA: TGCGCCAGCAGCTTTAGTTCACAGGGATACAATGAGCAGTTCTTC.